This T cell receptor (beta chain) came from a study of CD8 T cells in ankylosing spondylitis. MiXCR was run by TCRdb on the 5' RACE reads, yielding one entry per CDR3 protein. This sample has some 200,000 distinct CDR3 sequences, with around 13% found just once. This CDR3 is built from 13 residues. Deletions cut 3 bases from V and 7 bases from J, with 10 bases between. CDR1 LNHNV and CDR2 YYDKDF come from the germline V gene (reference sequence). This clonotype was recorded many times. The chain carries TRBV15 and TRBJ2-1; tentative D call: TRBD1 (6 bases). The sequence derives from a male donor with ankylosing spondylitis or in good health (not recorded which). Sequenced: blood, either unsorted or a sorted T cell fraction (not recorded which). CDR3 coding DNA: TGTGCCACCAGCAGTTACAGGGTTAATGAGCAGTTCTTC. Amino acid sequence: CATSSYRVNEQFF.